These T cell receptor beta chains were read from a single sample in a study of pediatric ulcerative colitis. Profiled with immunoSEQ multiplex PCR; TCRdb holds only in-frame clones, not every one. The table shows roughly 64,000 clones, with roughly nine tenths occurring only once. The sample comprised blood. Every receptor here comes from a boy aged 5-17 years with severe ulcerative colitis. CDR3s include the opening cysteine and the closing phenylalanine or tryptophan.

CDR3aa | v_gene
CASSPSTDEKLFF | TRBV11-2
CASSLGVSMNTEAFF | TRBV7-3
CASSEADKGLAGGGRQFF | TRBV6-1
CASSGGTLQETQYF | TRBV9
CASSLTGGSANTGELFF | TRBV7-3
CASSIRVKDTQYF | TRBV19
CASSDELTGETQYF | TRBV25-1
CASSLPWGGTSGSGETQYF | TRBV11-2
CAISYSSGQETQYF | TRBV10-3
CASSYHENDLDQYF | TRBV6-5
CASTGGENTEAFF | TRBV25-1
CASSVSGQSSYEQYF | TRBV6-1
CASSQDSGAENIQYF | TRBV14
CSVPGVYGYTF | TRBV29-1
CTEPGLAGELSTIEQFF | TRBV29-1
CASSTGGAPEAFF | TRBV7-2
CASGGEYSYNEQFF | TRBV9
CAISALEGSYNEQFF | TRBV10-3
CASSPRRVYEQYF | TRBV11-2
CASSQSDLSTGELFF | TRBV23-1
CASSAQSTDTQYF | TRBV7-2
CASSPSNYVGLNEQFF | TRBV9
CASSFINQPQHF | TRBV13
CASSYSGLGSRYEQYF | TRBV6-5
CAWSVQGFEKLFF | TRBV30
CAWSVMRYNEQFF | TRBV30
CSVESGQLTDTQYF | TRBV29-1
CASTFQRENIQYF | TRBV11-2
CASSLGRVREGEAFF | TRBV5-1
CASSSGGGTEAFF | TRBV18
CASSRMNTGELFF | TRBV7-3
CASSESPIQPQHF | TRBV2
CAWRQGVAGAFF | TRBV30
CSVEDDRTRYEQYF | TRBV29-1
CASSYDPNTGELFF | TRBV6-5
CASSEANTGELFF | TRBV6-1
CASSSEGGNQPQHF | TRBV5-5
CASSLAPPGGKYNEQFF | TRBV7-7
CASSLAGGEQFF | TRBV7-9
CAISDSGEVQPQHF | TRBV10-3
CASSLSAGMRDTQYF | TRBV7-9
CASSLRREGSNEQFF | TRBV18